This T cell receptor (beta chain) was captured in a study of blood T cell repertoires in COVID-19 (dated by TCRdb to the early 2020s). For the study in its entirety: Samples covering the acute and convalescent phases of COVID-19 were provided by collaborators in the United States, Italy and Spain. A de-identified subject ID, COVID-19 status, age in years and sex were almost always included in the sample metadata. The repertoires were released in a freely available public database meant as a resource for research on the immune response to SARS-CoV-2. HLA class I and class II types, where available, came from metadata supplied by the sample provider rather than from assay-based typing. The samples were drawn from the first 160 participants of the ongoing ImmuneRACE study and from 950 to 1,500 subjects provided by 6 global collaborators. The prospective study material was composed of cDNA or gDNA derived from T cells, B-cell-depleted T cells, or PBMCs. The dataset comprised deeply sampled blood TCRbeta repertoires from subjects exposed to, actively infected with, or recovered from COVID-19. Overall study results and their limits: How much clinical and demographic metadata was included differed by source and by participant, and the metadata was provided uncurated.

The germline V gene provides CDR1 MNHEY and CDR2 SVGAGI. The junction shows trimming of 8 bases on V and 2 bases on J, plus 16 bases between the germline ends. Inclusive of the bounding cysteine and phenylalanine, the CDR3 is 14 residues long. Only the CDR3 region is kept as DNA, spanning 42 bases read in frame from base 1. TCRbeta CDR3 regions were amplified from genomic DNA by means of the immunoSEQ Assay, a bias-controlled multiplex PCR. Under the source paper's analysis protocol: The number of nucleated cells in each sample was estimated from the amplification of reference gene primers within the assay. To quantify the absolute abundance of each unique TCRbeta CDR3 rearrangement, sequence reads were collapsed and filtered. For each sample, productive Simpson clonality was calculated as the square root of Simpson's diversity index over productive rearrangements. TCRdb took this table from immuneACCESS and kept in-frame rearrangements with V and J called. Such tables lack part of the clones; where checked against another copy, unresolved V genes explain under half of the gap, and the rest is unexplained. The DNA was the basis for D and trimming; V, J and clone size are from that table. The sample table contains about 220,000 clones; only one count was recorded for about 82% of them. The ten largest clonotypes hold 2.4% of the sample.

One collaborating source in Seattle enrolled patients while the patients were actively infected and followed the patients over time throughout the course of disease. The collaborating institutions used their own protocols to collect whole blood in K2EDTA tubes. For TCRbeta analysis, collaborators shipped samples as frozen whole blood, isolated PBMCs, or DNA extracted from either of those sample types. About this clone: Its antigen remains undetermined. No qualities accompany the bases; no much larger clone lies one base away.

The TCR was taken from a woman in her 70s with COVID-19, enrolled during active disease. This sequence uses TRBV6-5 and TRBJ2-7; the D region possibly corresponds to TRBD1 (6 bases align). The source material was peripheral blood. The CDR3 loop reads CASSVDRRAYEQYF. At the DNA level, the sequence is TGTGCCAGCTCTGTAGACAGGAGAGCCTACGAGCAGTACTTC.